The following is a T cell receptor beta chain sequence with its context. At one boundary the junction diverges from the germline segment, which might be a read error. A primer matching the constant region was used to make TCR beta cDNA from 500 ng of total RNA. For TCR beta, libraries were produced by three nested multiplex PCR rounds using slightly modified ARM-PCR. Primers for the first two PCR rounds were TRBV1-TRBV30 forward primers and a C-beta reverse primer (approximately 9 cycles per round). TCRdb independently ran MiXCR on the multiplex PCR reads; one entry per CDR3 protein. The repertoire has roughly 80,000 distinct CDR3 sequences, 65% to 80% of them found once; the top ten carry approximately 19%. This sample is part of a study of tumor-infiltrating lymphocytes in primary liver carcinoma. Study background: The cohort included men and women aged 30 to 69 years. Staging placed the tumors at T1-T3 N0M0, and they measured about 4 to 10 cm across.

The CDR3 is 13 residues long. From germline, CDR1 is SGHAT and CDR2 FQNNGV. Bulk tissue was left unsorted, and RNA and DNA were co-extracted from 20-30 mg of it. For each tumor, five separate regions were sampled. The V gene is TRBV11-2, the J gene TRBJ2-3; D call uncertain. The sequenced sample was liver tumor tissue from sampling region 1. Noted subset: tumor region T1, superior pole. The clonotype was recovered from a man aged 35 to 55 with primary liver carcinoma and hepatitis B virus infection. The CDR3 is CASNLGRSDTQYF. CDR3 bases: TGTGCCAGCAACCTAGGAAGGAGTGATACGCAGTATTTC.